This record covers a single TCR beta chain. The source of the sample is a study of blood T cell repertoires in COVID-19. In the study overall: Collection of acute and convalescent COVID-19 samples took place in the United States, Italy and Spain. PBMCs, B-cell-depleted T cells, or T cells were the source of the cDNA or gDNA that made up the material.

The CDR3 has 16 residues. V was pared by 5 bases and J by 2 bases, with 16 bases between. Germline V gives CDR1 MDHEN, CDR2 SYDVKM. In the authors' workflow: Nucleated cell number was recorded as an estimate derived from reference gene primer amplification. Assay used: immunoSEQ multiplex PCR; TCRdb lists only in-frame clones, some missing. That table is the source of V, J and clone size, and D and trimming were worked out from the DNA. Of about 670,000 clones in the sample, 70% to 90% were seen once. This clonotype originated in a woman aged 18 to 35 with acute or convalescent COVID-19. What was sequenced was peripheral blood. The chain recombines TRBV28 with TRBJ1-5, with D possibly being TRBD1 (6 bases). The CDR3 is CASSQTQGIGNQPQHF. In DNA form, the CDR3 reads TGTGCCAGCAGTCAAACACAGGGAATAGGCAATCAGCCCCAGCATTTT.